These 18 T cell receptor beta chains were all obtained from the same sample, sequenced in a study of blood T cell repertoires in COVID-19. Generated by immunoSEQ multiplex PCR, the TCRdb table keeps only in-frame clones and is missing some. Of about 93,000 clones in the sample, about 90% were seen once. What was sequenced was peripheral blood. The receptors here all came from a human donor with active COVID-19. The donor label of this sample is uncertain.

The chain employs TRBV7-2 and TRBJ1-1; D unclear. This CDR3 region has 15 residues. V lost 7 bases, J lost 0 bases, and 15 bases lay in between. Germline lookup yields CDR1 SGHTA and CDR2 FQGNSA. Here the CDR3 reads CASTLGLRMNTEAFF. CDR3 in DNA: TGTGCCAGCACCCTAGGTCTCAGAATGAACACTGAAGCTTTCTTT.

The chain links TRBV20-1 to TRBJ2-3; 7 bases are a match to TRBD1. After removal of 6 bases from V and 10 bases from J, the junction contained 7 bases not matched to a gene. CDR3 length: 11 residues. Germline V lookup: CDR1 DFQATT, CDR2 SNEGSKA (reference sequence). The CDR3 region is CSALVGTAQYF. As DNA, the CDR3 is TGCAGTGCCCTTGTTGGGACAGCGCAGTATTTT.

V usage is TRBV6-4 and J usage is TRBJ2-7, with D possibly being TRBD2 (6 bases). Germline CDR1 is MRHNA and CDR2 is SNTAGT. The CDR3 has 12 residues. The V end was cut by 9 bases, the J end by 5 bases, with 14 bases between. The CDR3 loop reads CARGGKVHEQYF. The CDR3 DNA reads TGTGCCAGGGGGGGAAAGGTCCACGAGCAGTACTTC.

This clone was observed once. The chain uses TRBV28 and TRBJ1-1; 9 bases are shared with TRBD1. Germline V lookup: CDR1 MDHEN, CDR2 SYDVKM. This CDR3 has 13 residues. V dropped 5 bases and J dropped 6; count of bases not matched to a gene: 4. CDR3 amino acids: CASSGQGSAEAFF. The CDR3 nucleotides read TGTGCCAGCAGTGGACAGGGGAGCGCTGAAGCTTTCTTT.

This clone was observed once. This sequence joins TRBV21-1 and TRBJ2-7; no DNA check was done on the table's D call, TRBD1. TRBV21-1 is marked as a pseudogene. The CDR3 runs 14 residues. The CDR3, as DNA: TGTGCCAGCAGCACCCGACAAAGGGGGTACGAGCAGTACTTC. Translated, it gives CASSTRQRGYEQYF.

The chain recombines TRBV18 with TRBJ1-1; 7 nucleotides align to TRBD1. V shed 4 bases and J 0 bases; nucleotides not matched to a gene: 8. Germline lookup yields CDR1 KGHSH and CDR2 LQKENI. The CDR3 loop spans 16 amino acids. The CDR3: CASSQHRQGLNTEAFF. Written as DNA, the CDR3 is TGTGCCAGCTCACAACACAGACAGGGCCTGAACACTGAAGCTTTCTTT.

The chain employs TRBV5-6 and TRBJ2-7, with D uncertain. This CDR3 spans 13 amino acids. Germline values: CDR1 SGHDT, CDR2 YYEEEE. Trimming removed 0 bases from V and 2 bases from J, with 6 bases in between. The CDR3 DNA is TGTGCCAGCAGCTTGGTTCGGGCCTACGAGCAGTACTTC. Protein sequence: CASSLVRAYEQYF.

V and J are TRBV28 and TRBJ1-1; 7 bases match TRBD1. V lost 7 bases and J lost 1; bases outside the gene matches: 15. This CDR3 region has 17 residues. Per germline, CDR1 MDHEN and CDR2 SYDVKM. The chain's CDR3 is CASTFPGRQGPNTEAFF. DNA for the CDR3: TGTGCCAGCACCTTCCCTGGCCGACAGGGACCGAACACTGAAGCTTTCTTT. The variable domain in full, with the rest retrieved from reference TRBV28 and TRBJ1-1, is DVKVTQSSRYLVKRTGEKVFLECVQDMDHENMFWYRQDPGLGLRLIYFSYDVKMKEKGDIPEGYSVSREKKERFSLILESASTNQTSMYLCASTFPGRQGPNTEAFFGQGTRLTVV.

The chain carries TRBV5-8 and TRBJ1-5, with TRBD1 matching 10 bases. Unmatched junction bases numbered 8, after V lost 5 bases and J lost 0 bases. Germline assignment: CDR1 SGHTS and CDR2 YDEGEE. CDR3 length equals 17 residues. CDR3: CASRSGTGVLSNQPQHF. The CDR3 DNA follows: TGTGCCAGCAGGTCCGGGACAGGGGTGCTTAGCAATCAGCCCCAGCATTTT.

The chain carries TRBV5-1 and TRBJ2-3, with TRBD2 matching 8 bases. Unmatched junction bases numbered 9, after V lost 0 bases and J lost 0 bases. Germline CDR1 and CDR2: SGHRS and YFSETQ. This CDR3 contains 18 residues. The CDR3 here is CASSLGVAGGLSTDTQYF. The CDR3 DNA reads as TGCGCCAGCAGCTTGGGTGTGGCGGGGGGCCTCAGCACAGATACGCAGTATTTT.

The CDR3 coding sequence is TGTGCCAGCAGTTACAGCAGGGGACAGGGGGAGCAGTACTTC. It yields the protein CASSYSRGQGEQYF. V and J are TRBV6-2 or TRBV6-3 and TRBJ2-7, with TRBD1 identical over 10 bases. This CDR3 is 14 amino acids long. Germline V lookup: CDR1 MNHEY, CDR2 SVGEGT. Trimming removed 2 bases from V and 7 bases from J; junction bases left unmatched: 5.

This clone was observed a few times. The V call is TRBV7-9, the J call TRBJ1-5, with D unclear. The CDR3 sequence is 13 residues long. Germline loops: CDR1 SEHNR, CDR2 FQNEAQ (reference sequence). The V end was cut by 1 base, the J end by 6 bases, with 7 bases between. The CDR3 sequence: CASSLGGIQPQHF. CDR3 DNA sequence: TGTGCCAGCAGCTTAGGCGGGATTCAGCCCCAGCATTTT. Drawing the rest from reference TRBV7-9 and TRBJ1-5, the complete variable domain is DTGVSQNPRHKITKRGQNVTFRCDPISEHNRLYWYRQTLGQGPEFLTYFQNEAQLEKSRLLSDRFSAERPKGSFSTLEIQRTEQGDSAMYLCASSLGGIQPQHFGDGTRLSIL.

This rearrangement joins TRBV5-4 to TRBJ2-7; 13 bases match TRBD2. The germline gives CDR1 SGHNT, CDR2 YYREEE (reference sequence). The CDR3 has 15 amino acids. The ends lost 0 bases at V and 6 bases at J; junction bases unmatched: 3. The CDR3 reads CASSLGLAGGSEQYF. CDR3 bases: TGTGCCAGCAGCTTGGGACTAGCGGGGGGTAGCGAGCAGTACTTC.

The CDR3 here is CAWTSGAGVNTEAFF. The DNA of the CDR3 is TGTGCCTGGACGTCAGGGGCCGGGGTGAACACTGAAGCTTTCTTT. This chain joins TRBV30 and TRBJ1-1, with D tentatively TRBD1 (6 bases). In germline, CDR1 is GTSNPN, CDR2 SVGIG (reference sequence). Trimming took 4 bases from V and 0 from J, leaving 15 bases between them. This CDR3 region has 15 residues.

V usage is TRBV2 and J usage is TRBJ2-7; 9 bases line up with TRBD2. Germline V gene lookup returns CDR1 SNHLY and CDR2 FYNNEI. CDR3 length: 15 amino acids. Losses at the gene ends were 10 bases for V and 6 bases for J; bases not matched to a gene: 16. The CDR3 nucleotides read TGTGCCAACAAAAGGGGGCTAGCGGGGATGTTCGAGCAGTACTTC. It encodes CANKRGLAGMFEQYF.

Here the CDR3 reads CAISETGGAGQPQHF. CDR3 nucleotide sequence: TGTGCCATCAGTGAGACAGGGGGCGCCGGGCAGCCCCAGCATTTT. The chain joins TRBV10-3 to TRBJ1-5, with TRBD1 identical over 9 bases. Trimming took 2 bases from V and 7 from J; bases not matched to a gene: 6. The CDR3 contains 15 residues. Germline V gene data show CDR1 as ENHRY and CDR2 as SYGVKD.

The chain is built from TRBV15 and TRBJ1-1, with a weak D call TRBD1 (5 bases). Germline loops: CDR1 LNHNV, CDR2 YYDKDF (reference sequence). The CDR3 runs 16 residues. The V and J ends lost 0 bases and 1 base respectively, with 12 bases between them. CDR3 region: CATSRDPGGGNTEAFF. The DNA for the CDR3 is TGTGCCACCAGCAGAGATCCTGGGGGAGGGAACACTGAAGCTTTCTTT.

The chain couples TRBV5-5 to TRBJ2-7; perhaps TRBD1 as D (5 bases). Trimming took off 0 bases at V and 6 bases at J, with 13 bases between the two ends. The CDR3 sequence is 14 residues long. Germline V gene sequence: CDR1 SGHKS, CDR2 YYEKEE (reference sequence). This CDR3 is CASSLGGRVGEQYF. The DNA of the CDR3 is TGTGCCAGCAGCTTGGGTGGCAGGGTGGGCGAGCAGTACTTC.